This TCR beta chain appears in the sequencing data of a study of identifying expanded T cells in peripheral blood. Sequenced by immunoSEQ multiplex PCR; TCRdb stores in-frame clones only, minus some. This repertoire shows nearly 60,000 clones, approximately 89% found once; its top ten account for 3.5% to 4.5%. Findings of the study overall: Technical replicates showed about 1.2 changed clones; two weeks about 16; four weeks 19.

This CDR3 region has 14 residues. Germline CDR1 reads LGHNA; CDR2 reads YNFKEQ. V was shortened by 0 bases and J by 6 bases, with 12 bases between the two germline ends. For this clone: Its target is not known.

The sequence derives from a person aged 18 to 69 in good health. V usage is TRBV4-2 and J usage is TRBJ2-7; the D is unclear. The sequenced material came from blood. This CDR3 reads CASSQEDASIEQYF. CDR3 DNA sequence: TGTGCCAGCAGCCAAGAGGACGCCTCGATCGAGCAGTACTTC.